Below, one T cell receptor beta chain is given with its context. There is no known antigen for this receptor. No base-level quality is on record; no much larger clone is a single base apart. Collaborating institutions collected whole blood in K2EDTA tubes following their own protocols. For TCRbeta analysis, collaborator samples were shipped as frozen whole blood, as isolated PBMCs, or as DNA extracted from either sample type. This entry is derived from a study of blood T cell repertoires in COVID-19 (dated by TCRdb to about 2020). Regarding the study in general: Samples covering the acute and convalescent phases of COVID-19 were provided by collaborators in the United States, Italy and Spain. The sample metadata nearly always contained a de-identified subject ID, COVID-19 status, age in years and sex. Where available, HLA class I and class II types were obtained from metadata supplied by the sample provider rather than from assay-based typing. The samples were drawn from two sources: the first 160 participants of the ongoing ImmuneRACE study, and 950 to 1,500 subjects contributed by 6 global collaborators. The material from the prospective study consisted of cDNA or gDNA derived from T cells, B-cell-depleted T cells, or PBMCs. The dataset comprised deeply sampled blood TCRbeta repertoires from subjects exposed to, actively infected with, or recovered from COVID-19. A freely available public database, intended as a resource for researchers studying the immune response to SARS-CoV-2, is where the repertoires were released. Study-level results and caveats: The quantity of clinical and demographic metadata differed by source and by participant and was supplied without curation.

The immunoSEQ Assay, a bias-controlled multiplex PCR, was used to amplify TCRbeta CDR3 regions from genomic DNA. Turning to the authors' computational methods: Within the assay, amplification of reference gene primers was used to estimate how many nucleated cells each sample contained. To quantify the absolute abundance of each unique TCRbeta CDR3 rearrangement, sequence reads were collapsed and filtered. For each sample, productive Simpson clonality was calculated as the square root of Simpson's diversity index over productive rearrangements. TCRdb took over this immuneACCESS table, retaining in-frame rearrangements with V and J assigned. Such tables are incomplete; in checked studies, under half of the missing clones stem from an unresolved V gene, and the remainder is unexplained. D and trimming come from the DNA, and the V and J calls and clone size come from that table. In this sample the table shows 90,000 to 100,000 clones, approximately 86% of which occur a single time. The ten largest clones add up to 1.5% to 2% of the sample.

The germline V gene (reference sequence) provides CDR1 LNHDA and CDR2 SQIVND. The cysteine opens and the phenylalanine closes a CDR3 of 16 amino acids. Just CDR3 DNA is preserved here, 48 bases in frame from base 1. The junction shows trimming of 1 base on V and 15 bases on J, and the gene matches do not reach 10 bases of it. The sequence is built from TRBV19 and TRBJ2-1; 15 bases in the middle match TRBD2. The origin of this receptor is an elderly man with acute or convalescent COVID-19. Sequenced sample: peripheral blood. The bases are TGTGCCAGTAGTATAGCGGGAGGGACTAGCGGGAGGTCGCGGTTCTTC. Its coded protein is CASSIAGGTSGRSRFF.